A single sample is the source of the 21 T cell receptor beta chains below, sequenced in a study of cytomegalovirus exposure and HLA in healthy donors. Using immunoSEQ multiplex PCR, the repertoire was profiled, and TCRdb retains in-frame clones only, with some absent. The table lists 50,000 to 65,000 clones, approximately 95% of them singletons, with 6.5% to 9% in the top ten. The source material was PBMCs. These receptors were obtained from a woman aged 18-29 years in good health and CMV-seropositive.

The V and J genes are TRBV20-1 and TRBJ1-2; 7 bases align to TRBD1. V shed 6 bases, J shed 7 bases, and the junction held 5 bases outside the gene matches. CDR3 size: 11 residues. Germline V gene lookup returns CDR1 DFQATT and CDR2 SNEGSKA (reference sequence). The CDR3, as DNA: TGCAGTGCGCCAAACAGGGGTGGCTACACCTTC. Encoded protein: CSAPNRGGYTF.

The genes are TRBV7-9 and TRBJ1-2, with D perhaps TRBD1 (6 bases). This CDR3 comprises 16 residues. Germline CDR1 SEHNR, CDR2 FQNEAQ (reference sequence). Trimming stripped 4 bases from V and 0 bases from J, with 15 bases between. The CDR3 loop is CASSSPGGATNYGYTF. The CDR3 DNA is TGTGCCAGCAGCTCCCCCGGGGGGGCAACTAACTATGGCTACACCTTC.

In nucleotides, the CDR3 is TGCGCCAGCAGCCAAAGGGACAGTTCCTACGAGCAGTACTTC. Translated, it gives CASSQRDSSYEQYF. The rearrangement uses TRBV4-1 and TRBJ2-7; 7 nucleotides match TRBD1. V lost 2 bases and J lost 1; bases outside the gene matches: 2. The CDR3 loop spans 14 amino acids. Germline values: CDR1 MGHRA, CDR2 YSYEKL.

The chain couples TRBV27 to TRBJ1-5; D is uncertain. V was pared by 11 bases and J by 3 bases, with 23 bases between. The CDR3 length is 16 residues. Germline CDR1 MNHEY, CDR2 SMNVEV (reference sequence). The CDR3 bases are TGTGCCGCAGGCCTCCTGGGCGGGATAATCAATCAGCCCCAGCATTTT. This translates into CAAGLLGGIINQPQHF.

The chain recombines TRBV5-1 with TRBJ1-1; D call uncertain. This CDR3 contains 16 residues. V gave up 0 bases and J gave up 6 bases, with 18 bases separating them. Germline V gene data show CDR1 as SGHRS and CDR2 as YFSETQ. The CDR3 region is CASSLDTEALYPEAFF. The CDR3 DNA follows: TGCGCCAGCAGCTTGGATACTGAGGCCCTCTACCCTGAAGCTTTCTTT.

This clone has a single count. The chain combines TRBV28 with TRBJ2-1; the match to TRBD1 covers 8 bases. Germline loops: CDR1 MDHEN, CDR2 SYDVKM. The junction had 10 bases not matched to a gene; V was cut back by 3 bases and J by 3 bases. The length of the CDR3 is 17 residues. The CDR3 sequence is CASSLYLGTGNYNEQFF. The CDR3 nucleotides are TGTGCCAGCAGTTTGTATTTGGGGACAGGAAACTACAATGAGCAGTTCTTC.

The chain joins TRBV7-3 to TRBJ2-5; possibly TRBD2 for D (7 bases). V was trimmed by 5 bases and J by 5 bases, leaving 18 bases between them. The CDR3 totals 15 residues. Germline loops: CDR1 SGHTA, CDR2 FQGTGA. CDR3 coding DNA: TGTGCCAGCAGCGTCGCGGGGGCCAGTTTGGAGACCCAGTACTTC. Encoded protein: CASSVAGASLETQYF. Full variable domain (remainder filled in from reference TRBV7-3 and TRBJ2-5): GAGVSQTPSNKVTEKGKYVELRCDPISGHTALYWYRQSLGQGPEFLIYFQGTGAADDSGLPNDRFFAVRPEGSVSTLKIQRTERGDSAVYLCASSVAGASLETQYFGPGTRLLVL.

V gene TRBV4-3 combines with J gene TRBJ1-3; the D is unclear. Trimming cost V 3 bases and J 0 bases, with 6 bases left between them. Per germline, CDR1 LGHNA and CDR2 YSLEER. This CDR3 comprises 14 residues. The CDR3 DNA reads TGCGCCAGCAGCCAGGCTGTCTCTGGAAACACCATATATTTT. Translation gives CASSQAVSGNTIYF.

V usage is TRBV6-5 and J usage is TRBJ1-1; no firm D call. This CDR3 is built from 14 residues. Germline V gives CDR1 MNHEY, CDR2 SVGAGI. V shed 6 bases and J shed 6 bases, with 17 bases lying between them. The CDR3 DNA reads as TGTGCCAGCAGCCGCCAGACATTTTCCGCTGAAGCTTTCTTT. The encoded protein is CASSRQTFSAEAFF.

The V gene is TRBV6-5, the J gene TRBJ2-3; D is possibly TRBD2 (5 bases). Trimming stripped 6 bases from V and 4 bases from J, with 14 bases between. The CDR3 has 14 residues. Germline loops: CDR1 MNHEY, CDR2 SVGAGI. DNA of the CDR3: TGTGCCAGCAGATACGGAGGATCGTCAGATACGCAGTATTTT. Translated, it gives CASRYGGSSDTQYF.

The chain has TRBV20-1 and TRBJ2-5; D is uncertain. The CDR3 extends over 11 amino acids. Trimming took off 3 bases at V and 3 bases at J, with 5 bases between the two ends. Germline CDR1 DFQATT, CDR2 SNEGSKA (reference sequence). As DNA, the CDR3 is TGCAGTGCTAGGGCCGAAGAGACCCAGTACTTC. It codes for CSARAEETQYF.

The chain uses TRBV4-2 and TRBJ1-5, with D possibly matching TRBD1 (5 bases). The CDR3 extends over 17 amino acids. Germline CDR1 is LGHNA and CDR2 is YNFKEQ. V gave up 1 base and J gave up 1 base, with 14 bases separating them. The CDR3 nucleotides are TGTGCCAGCAGCCAAGTATTTGGGAGGGGCAGCAATCAGCCCCAGCATTTT. This codes for CASSQVFGRGSNQPQHF.

This chain connects TRBV5-6 to TRBJ1-1, with 7 bases lining up with TRBD1. This CDR3 is 17 amino acids long. V was clipped by 4 bases and J by 0 bases; unmatched bases: 12. CDR1 is SGHDT and CDR2 is YYEEEE in the germline V gene. CDR3 loop: CASSSQGQLLLNTEAFF. The CDR3 DNA follows: TGTGCCAGCAGCAGCCAGGGACAGTTACTACTGAACACTGAAGCTTTCTTT.

V is TRBV2 and J is TRBJ2-6; TRBD1 aligns across 8 bases. The CDR3 length is 16 residues. V lost 2 bases, J lost 0 bases, and 0 bases stayed unmatched. CDR1 and CDR2 (germline): SNHLY, FYNNEI. CDR3 in DNA: TGTGCCAGCAGTGAAACAGGGGGCTCTGGGGCCAACGTCCTGACTTTC. This sequence encodes CASSETGGSGANVLTF.

J is TRBJ2-3 and V is TRBV7-9; 7 bases line up with TRBD1. Trimming cost V 5 bases and J 2 bases; bases outside gene matches: 4. Germline CDR1 and CDR2: SEHNR and FQNEAQ (reference sequence). There are 14 residues in the CDR3. For the CDR3, the DNA is TGTGCCAGCAGCCGGGGACAGAACACAGATACGCAGTATTTT. Translated, it gives CASSRGQNTDTQYF.

The chain joins TRBV7-6 to TRBJ1-1; D unresolved. Germline loops: CDR1 SGHVS, CDR2 FNYEAQ. Trimming took off 4 bases at V and 8 bases at J, with 17 bases between the two ends. This CDR3 has 14 amino acids. The CDR3 nucleotides read TGTGCCAGCAGCTCAACGGCCACGTTCAGGGAAGCTTTCTTT. Its protein product is CASSSTATFREAFF. The whole variable domain, remainder taken from reference TRBV7-6 and TRBJ1-1, is GAGVSQSPRYKVTKRGQDVALRCDPISGHVSLYWYRQALGQGPEFLTYFNYEAQQDKSGLPNDRFSAERPEGSISTLTIQRTEQRDSAMYRCASSSTATFREAFFGQGTRLTVV.

This clone was seen a few times. The chain uses TRBV7-8 and TRBJ2-3; tentative D call: TRBD2 (5 bases). CDR3 length: 17 residues. Germline loops: CDR1 SGHVS, CDR2 FQNEAQ. V lost 5 bases, J lost 3 bases, and 21 bases lay in between. CDR3 protein: CASSRSRSLGSTDTQYF. CDR3 coding DNA: TGTGCCAGCAGCCGATCCAGGTCCCTAGGGAGTACAGATACGCAGTATTTT.

V usage is TRBV11-3 and J usage is TRBJ2-1, with a possible D match to TRBD2 (7 bases). V lost 4 bases and J 1 base, leaving 14 bases between the germline ends. Looked up from germline, CDR1 is SGHNT and CDR2 is YENEEA. CDR3 length: 16 residues. The CDR3 reads CASSSEGEGSYNEQFF. Here the CDR3 DNA reads TGTGCCAGCAGCTCAGAGGGGGAGGGATCCTACAATGAGCAGTTCTTC.

The V call is TRBV6-6, the J call TRBJ1-4; D is perhaps TRBD1 (6 bases). Trimming left V 6 bases short and J 0 bases short, with 14 bases between. The CDR3 loop spans 16 amino acids. Per germline, CDR1 MNHNY and CDR2 SVGAGI (reference sequence). This CDR3 reads CASSDRWNSTNEKLFF. CDR3 DNA: TGTGCCAGCAGCGACAGGTGGAACTCAACTAATGAAAAACTGTTTTTT.

The rearrangement joins TRBV18 to TRBJ2-6, with D maybe TRBD1 (5 bases). The V gene lost 4 bases and the J gene lost 0 bases, with 19 bases spanning the gap. CDR3 length: 19 amino acids. Per the germline V gene, CDR1 is KGHSH and CDR2 is LQKENI. The CDR3 nucleotides are TGTGCCAGCTCACGGGGTCAGGGCGGTTTGCCCTCTGGGGCCAACGTCCTGACTTTC. Translating it yields CASSRGQGGLPSGANVLTF.

As for this clone: The junction differs from germline at one of its ends, possibly a read error. This chain joins TRBV19 and TRBJ2-4, with TRBD1 matching 7 bases. Germline CDR1 LNHDA, CDR2 SQIVND (reference sequence). This CDR3 is built from 12 residues. CDR3 in amino acids: CASSTIGTVTNF. Written as DNA, the CDR3 is TGTGCCAGTAGCACTATAGGGACAGTTACGAACTTC.